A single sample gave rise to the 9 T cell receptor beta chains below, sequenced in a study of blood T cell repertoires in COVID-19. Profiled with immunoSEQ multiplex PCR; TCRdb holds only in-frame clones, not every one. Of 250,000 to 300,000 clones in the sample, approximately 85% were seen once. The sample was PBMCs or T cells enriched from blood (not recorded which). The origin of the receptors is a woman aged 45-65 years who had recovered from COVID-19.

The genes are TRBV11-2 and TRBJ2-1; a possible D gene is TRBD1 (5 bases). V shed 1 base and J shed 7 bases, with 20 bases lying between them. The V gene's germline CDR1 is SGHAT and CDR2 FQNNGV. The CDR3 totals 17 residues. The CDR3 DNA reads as TGTGCCAGCAGCTTAGTTCAGGGTTATGGCTTGGGGAATGAGCAGTTCTTC. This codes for CASSLVQGYGLGNEQFF. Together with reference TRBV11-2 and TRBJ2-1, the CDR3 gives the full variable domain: EAGVAQSPRYKIIEKRQSVAFWCNPISGHATLYWYQQILGQGPKLLIQFQNNGVVDDSQLPKDRFSAERLKGVDSTLKIQPAKLEDSAVYLCASSLVQGYGLGNEQFFGPGTRLTVL.

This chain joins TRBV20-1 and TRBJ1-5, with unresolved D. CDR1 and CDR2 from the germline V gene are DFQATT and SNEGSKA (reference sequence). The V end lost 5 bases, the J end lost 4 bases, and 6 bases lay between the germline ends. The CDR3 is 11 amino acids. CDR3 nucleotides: TGCAGTGCTCGGGAGAATCAGCCCCAGCATTTT. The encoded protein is CSARENQPQHF.

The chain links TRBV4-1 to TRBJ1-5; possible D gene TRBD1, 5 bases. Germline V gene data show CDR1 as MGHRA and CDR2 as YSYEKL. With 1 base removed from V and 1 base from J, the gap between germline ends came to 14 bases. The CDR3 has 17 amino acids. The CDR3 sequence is CASSQVDMGLSNQPQHF. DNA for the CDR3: TGCGCCAGCAGCCAAGTCGACATGGGACTAAGCAATCAGCCCCAGCATTTT.

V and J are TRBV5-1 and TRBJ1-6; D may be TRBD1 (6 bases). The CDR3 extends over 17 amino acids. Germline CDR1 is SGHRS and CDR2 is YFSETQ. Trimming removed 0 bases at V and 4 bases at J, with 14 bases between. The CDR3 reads CASSLDVGGAYNSPLHF. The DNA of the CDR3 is TGCGCCAGCAGCTTGGATGTTGGGGGCGCATATAATTCACCCCTCCACTTT. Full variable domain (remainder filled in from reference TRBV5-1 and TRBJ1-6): KAGVTQTPRYLIKTRGQQVTLSCSPISGHRSVSWYQQTPGQGLQFLFEYFSETQRNKGNFPGRFSGRQFSNSRSEMNVSTLELGDSALYLCASSLDVGGAYNSPLHFGNGTRLTVT.

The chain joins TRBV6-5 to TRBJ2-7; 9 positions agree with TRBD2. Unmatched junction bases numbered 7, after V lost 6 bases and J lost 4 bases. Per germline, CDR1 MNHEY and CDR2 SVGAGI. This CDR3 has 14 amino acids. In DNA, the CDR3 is TGTGCCAGCAGACAGCGGGAGGCTAAGTACGAGCAGTACTTC. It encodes CASRQREAKYEQYF.

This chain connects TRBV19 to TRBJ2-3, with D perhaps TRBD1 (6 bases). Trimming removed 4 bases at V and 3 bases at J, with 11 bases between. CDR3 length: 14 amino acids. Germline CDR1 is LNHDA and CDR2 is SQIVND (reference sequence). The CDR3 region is CASSRATGTDTQYF. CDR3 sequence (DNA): TGTGCCAGTAGTAGAGCAACAGGGACAGATACGCAGTATTTT. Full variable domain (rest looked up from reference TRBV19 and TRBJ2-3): DGGITQSPKYLFRKEGQNVTLSCEQNLNHDAMYWYRQDPGQGLRLIYYSQIVNDFQKGDIAEGYSVSREKKESFPLTVTSAQKNPTAFYLCASSRATGTDTQYFGPGTRLTVL.

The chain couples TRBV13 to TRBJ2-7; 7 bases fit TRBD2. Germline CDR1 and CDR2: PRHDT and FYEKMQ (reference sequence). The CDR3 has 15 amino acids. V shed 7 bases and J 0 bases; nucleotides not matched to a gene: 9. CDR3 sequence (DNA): TGTGCCAGCACCCCTAGGGGCGGGAGCTCCTACGAGCAGTACTTC. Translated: CASTPRGGSSYEQYF.

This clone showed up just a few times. DNA of the CDR3: TGTGCCAGCAGCCGGGAGTCTAACAATGAGCAGTTCTTC. Its translation is CASSRESNNEQFF. This chain links TRBV11-3 with TRBJ2-1; maybe TRBD2 (6 bases). Germline V gene lookup returns CDR1 SGHNT and CDR2 YENEEA. The V gene lost 5 bases and the J gene lost 5 bases, with 10 bases spanning the gap. The CDR3 runs to 13 residues. Using reference TRBV11-3 and TRBJ2-1 for the parts outside the CDR3, the full variable domain is EAGVVQSPRYKIIEKKQPVAFWCNPISGHNTLYWYLQNLGQGPELLIRYENEEAVDDSQLPKDRFSAERLKGVDSTLKIQPAELGDSAVYLCASSRESNNEQFFGPGTRLTVL.

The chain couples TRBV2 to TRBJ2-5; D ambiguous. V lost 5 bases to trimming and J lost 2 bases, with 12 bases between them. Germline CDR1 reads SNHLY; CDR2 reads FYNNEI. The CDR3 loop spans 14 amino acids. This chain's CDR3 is CASSLTNGQETQYF. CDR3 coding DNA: TGTGCCAGCAGTCTCACTAACGGTCAAGAGACCCAGTACTTC. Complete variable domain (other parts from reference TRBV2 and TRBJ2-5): EPEVTQTPSHQVTQMGQEVILRCVPISNHLYFYWYRQILGQKVEFLVSFYNNEISEKSEIFDDQFSVERPDGSNFTLKIRSTKLEDSAMYFCASSLTNGQETQYFGPGTRLLVL.